Presented here are 4 T cell receptor beta chains from one specimen sequenced in a study of CD8 T cells in ankylosing spondylitis. TCRdb reprocessed the 5' RACE reads with MiXCR, giving one entry per CDR3 protein. This table has fewer than 350,000 distinct CDR3 sequences, around a tenth appearing once. What was sequenced was blood, either unsorted or a sorted T cell fraction (not recorded which). These receptors were collected from a female donor with ankylosing spondylitis or in good health (not recorded which).

This clonotype was observed a few times. The rearrangement uses TRBV12-3 or TRBV12-4 and TRBJ2-1; possible D gene TRBD2, 5 bases. The CDR3 has 17 amino acids. With 6 bases removed from V and 2 bases from J, the gap between germline ends came to 20 bases. The CDR3 loop is CASSFLPGGRAYNEQFF. Here the CDR3 DNA reads TGTGCCAGCAGCTTCCTCCCCGGAGGCCGGGCCTACAATGAGCAGTTCTTC.

This clonotype was counted at least ten times. The rearrangement links TRBV12-3 or TRBV12-4 to TRBJ1-1, with D maybe TRBD1 (5 bases). The germline V and J ends were trimmed by 2 bases and 1 base, with 8 bases remaining between them. The CDR3 loop spans 14 amino acids. CDR3 amino acids: CASSLMGENTEAFF. CDR3 in DNA: TGTGCCAGCAGTTTAATGGGGGAGAACACTGAAGCTTTCTTT.

The rearrangement uses TRBV29-1 and TRBJ2-7; D assignment may be TRBD1 or TRBD2 (5 bases each). Germline V gives CDR1 SQVTM, CDR2 ANQGSEA. The CDR3 spans 15 residues. Trimming pared 7 bases from V and 0 bases from J, leaving 19 bases between. In nucleotides, the CDR3 is TGCAGCGCTACCCGATCTTGGGGGTTCTCCTACGAGCAGTACTTC. It codes for CSATRSWGFSYEQYF.

This clonotype was found many times. A junction boundary mismatches the germline segment, possibly from a read error. V usage is TRBV5-5 and J usage is TRBJ2-2; 9 nucleotides agree with TRBD1. Germline V lookup: CDR1 SGHKS, CDR2 YYEKEE (reference sequence). The CDR3 is 15 residues long. The CDR3 coding sequence is TGTGCCAGCACCTTGGGACAGGGTCGGACCGGGGAGCTGTTTTTT. Its protein is CASTLGQGRTGELFF.